This T cell receptor (beta chain) appears in the sequencing data of a study of blood T cell repertoires in COVID-19. The overall study: Sources were T cells, B-cell-depleted T cells, or PBMCs; the material itself was cDNA or gDNA.

Data came from immunoSEQ multiplex PCR; TCRdb stores just in-frame clones and leaves some out. Of around 180,000 clones listed, around 87% are singletons. Material for sequencing was peripheral blood. This clonotype originated in a woman in her thirties with active or convalescent COVID-19.

CDR3 bases: TGTGCAAATCCCAGGCGGGAAAATGAAAAACTGTTTTTT. Translation: CANPRRENEKLFF. The genes are TRBV12-2 and TRBJ1-4. TRBV12-2 is tagged as a pseudogene. The CDR3 totals 13 residues.